Given below is one T cell receptor beta chain in context. Here immunoSEQ multiplex PCR was the method, and the copy in TCRdb shows in-frame clones only, minus some. In the table there are 65,000 or so clones, roughly two thirds of which are singletons. All exposed participants met a person with COVID-19 within 2 weeks before entering the study. CDR1 and CDR2 (germline): LGHDT, YNNKEL (reference sequence). This CDR3 region has 14 residues. Trimming stripped 6 bases from V and 1 base from J, with 12 bases between. The sample is drawn from a study of blood T cell repertoires in COVID-19. Overall study context: PBMCs, B-cell-depleted T cells, or T cells provided the cDNA or gDNA that made up the material.

The source is a woman aged 60-75 years who had been exposed to COVID-19. The chain joins TRBV3-1 (or the pseudogene TRBV3-2) to TRBJ1-1, with D hard to call. The source material was PBMCs or T cells enriched from blood (not recorded which). The chain's CDR3 is CASRSDQRNTEAFF. As DNA, the CDR3 is TGTGCCAGCAGAAGCGACCAGAGGAACACTGAAGCTTTCTTT.